The 26 T cell receptor beta chains below come from one sample, sequenced in a study of patients and donors after allogeneic stem cell transplantation. TCRdb reprocessed the RT-PCR reads with MiXCR, giving one entry per CDR3 protein. Seen here are some 880,000 distinct CDR3 sequences, roughly 18% observed once, and the top ten hold approximately 5.9%. Sequenced sample: blood, either unsorted or a sorted T cell fraction (not recorded which). The receptors derive from a human donor who was either an allogeneic HSCT recipient or a stem cell or donor lymphocyte infusion donor (not recorded which). It is not recorded whose cells these are; they may come from a transplant donor.

The rearrangement joins TRBV27 to TRBJ2-5; D gene uncertain. Trimming left V 6 bases short and J 2 bases short, with 10 bases between. CDR3 length: 13 amino acids. Germline V lookup: CDR1 MNHEY, CDR2 SMNVEV (reference sequence). CDR3 coding DNA: TGTGCCAGCAGCACGTCCAGTCAAGAGACCCAGTACTTC. It is translated as CASSTSSQETQYF.

This clonotype was picked up a small number of times. This CDR3 reads CASSLSGTGAEETQYF. The DNA for the CDR3 is TGTGCCAGCAGTTTATCCGGGACAGGGGCTGAAGAGACCCAGTACTTC. V is TRBV27 and J is TRBJ2-5; 10 bases are shared with TRBD1. V lost 0 bases to trimming and J lost 3 bases; unmatched junction nucleotides: 4. The CDR3 runs to 16 residues. CDR1 and CDR2 (germline): MNHEY, SMNVEV (reference sequence).

CDR3 residues: CASSPRQGQREVTEAFF. CDR3 coding DNA: TGTGCCAGCAGTCCACGACAGGGGCAAAGAGAGGTCACTGAAGCTTTCTTT. The chain couples TRBV27 to TRBJ1-1; TRBD1 matches at 8 bases. This CDR3 contains 17 residues. In germline, CDR1 is MNHEY, CDR2 SMNVEV (reference sequence). Trimming cost V 5 bases and J 4 bases; bases outside gene matches: 15.

This clonotype was seen a handful of times. The genes are TRBV4-3 and TRBJ2-2; D remains unclear. The germline CDR1 and CDR2 sequences are LGHNA and YSLEER. With 1 base removed from V and 5 bases from J, the gap between germline ends came to 11 bases. This CDR3 comprises 15 residues. The CDR3 reads CASSQARRRTGELFF. The CDR3 DNA reads TGCGCCAGCAGCCAAGCTCGACGGAGAACCGGGGAGCTGTTTTTT.

This clonotype has more than one count but fewer than ten. The chain uses TRBV6-1 and TRBJ1-2, with D perhaps TRBD1 (6 bases). V lost 6 bases to trimming and J lost 8 bases, with 19 bases between them. CDR3 length: 14 residues. CDR1 and CDR2 (germline): MNHNS, SASEGT. CDR3 sequence: CASRDAGGERGYTF. CDR3 sequence (DNA): TGTGCCAGCAGAGATGCGGGGGGCGAGAGGGGCTACACCTTC.

The chain links TRBV6-5 to TRBJ2-7, with D possibly TRBD1 on 5 matching bases. Deletions cut 1 base from V and 0 bases from J, with 10 bases between. The CDR3 sequence is 15 residues long. CDR1 is MNHEY and CDR2 is SVGAGI in the germline V gene. CDR3 in DNA: TGTGCCAGCAGTTACTGGCAGGGCAACTCCTACGAGCAGTACTTC. It specifies CASSYWQGNSYEQYF.

This clonotype was seen repeatedly, ten times or more. The rearrangement links TRBV12-3 or TRBV12-4 to TRBJ1-1; D gene uncertain. Trimming cost V 3 bases and J 3 bases, with 11 bases left between them. The length of the CDR3 is 14 residues. The CDR3 loop reads CASSFSQRHTEAFF. DNA for the CDR3: TGTGCCAGCAGTTTCTCGCAGAGGCACACTGAAGCTTTCTTT.

The table lists this clonotype with a few counts. This chain connects TRBV15 to TRBJ2-5; 11 nucleotides agree with TRBD2. Germline assignment: CDR1 LNHNV and CDR2 YYDKDF (reference sequence). This CDR3 is built from 16 residues. Unmatched junction bases numbered 6, after V lost 5 bases and J lost 1 base. The CDR3 region has the DNA TGTGCCACCAGCGGGTCTAGCGGGAGGCCCCAAGAGACCCAGTACTTC. Amino acids: CATSGSSGRPQETQYF.

Here the CDR3 DNA reads TGTGCCAGTTCCCCACTAATTAGCGGGGCCTACAATGAGCAGTTCTTC. Protein sequence: CASSPLISGAYNEQFF. The V gene is TRBV9, the J gene TRBJ2-1; 8 bases are shared with TRBD2. The CDR3 covers 16 residues. Germline V gives CDR1 SGDLS, CDR2 YYNGEE. V lost 8 bases, J lost 2 bases, and 12 bases stayed unmatched. Full variable domain (remainder filled in from reference TRBV9 and TRBJ2-1): DSGVTQTPKHLITATGQRVTLRCSPRSGDLSVYWYQQSLDQGLQFLIQYYNGEERAKGNILERFSAQQFPDLHSELNLSSLELGDSALYFCASSPLISGAYNEQFFGPGTRLTVL.

This clonotype was recorded a few times. The gene calls are TRBV4-3 and TRBJ2-5, with TRBD1 identical over 7 bases. Germline values: CDR1 LGHNA, CDR2 YSLEER. V lost 1 base and J lost 5; bases outside the gene matches: 10. This CDR3 is 16 amino acids long. The CDR3 DNA follows: TGCGCCAGCAGCCAAGCCCCCAGACAGGGCCCGGAGACCCAGTACTTC. It translates to CASSQAPRQGPETQYF.

This clonotype has more than one count but fewer than ten. The rearrangement uses TRBV20-1 and TRBJ1-2, with a tentative D call TRBD1 (6 bases). Trimming cost V 5 bases and J 2 bases, with 18 bases left between them. This CDR3 comprises 15 residues. Per germline, CDR1 DFQATT and CDR2 SNEGSKA (reference sequence). CDR3: CSAGGLRRVNYGYTF. The DNA for the CDR3 is TGCAGTGCTGGGGGCCTAAGGAGGGTCAACTATGGCTACACCTTC.

There are many counts of this clonotype. The CDR3 loop is CASSPPGGVGSPLHF. DNA of the CDR3: TGTGCCAGCAGTCCCCCCGGGGGGGTAGGCTCACCCCTCCACTTT. The rearrangement links TRBV12-3 or TRBV12-4 to TRBJ1-6; possibly TRBD1 for D (5 bases). The CDR3 loop spans 15 amino acids. The V and J ends lost 5 bases and 10 bases respectively, with 18 bases between them.

The gene calls are TRBV18 and TRBJ1-1; D possibly corresponds to TRBD1 (6 bases). Germline V gives CDR1 KGHSH, CDR2 LQKENI. Trimming removed 3 bases at V and 2 bases at J, with 13 bases between. This CDR3 region has 15 residues. CDR3 amino acids: CASSPLDSANTEAFF. The CDR3 DNA reads as TGTGCCAGCTCACCTTTGGACAGCGCTAACACTGAAGCTTTCTTT.

This clonotype was counted between two and nine times. The chain combines TRBV28 with TRBJ2-1; 8 bases line up with TRBD1. CDR3 size: 14 residues. The junction had 3 bases not matched to a gene; V was cut back by 6 bases and J by 2 bases. Germline values: CDR1 MDHEN, CDR2 SYDVKM. Written as DNA, the CDR3 is TGTGCCAGCAGGACGGACAGGGCCTACAATGAGCAGTTCTTC. This codes for CASRTDRAYNEQFF. Full variable domain (missing parts from reference TRBV28 and TRBJ2-1): DVKVTQSSRYLVKRTGEKVFLECVQDMDHENMFWYRQDPGLGLRLIYFSYDVKMKEKGDIPEGYSVSREKKERFSLILESASTNQTSMYLCASRTDRAYNEQFFGPGTRLTVL.

This clonotype was recorded a few times. The chain uses TRBV6-1 and TRBJ2-1; TRBD2 aligns across 8 bases. The CDR3 is 18 residues long. The J segment lost 6 bases and the V segment lost 7 bases, leaving 20 bases of the junction unmatched. Germline CDR1 reads MNHNS; CDR2 reads SASEGT. CDR3 sequence: CASNYLRGEAGAVNEQFF. The CDR3 DNA sequence: TGTGCCAGCAACTATTTGCGAGGGGAAGCGGGAGCAGTCAATGAGCAGTTCTTC.

This clonotype was observed a handful of times. V and J are TRBV20-1 and TRBJ2-3, with D perhaps matching TRBD2 (6 bases). The germline gives CDR1 DFQATT, CDR2 SNEGSKA (reference sequence). Trimming cost V 5 bases and J 12 bases, with 15 bases left between them. The CDR3 runs to 11 residues. The CDR3 DNA reads TGCAGTGCTCCGGTCGGGGGTCCCCAGTATTTT. Amino acids: CSAPVGGPQYF.

The chain is built from TRBV3-1 and TRBJ2-3, with TRBD2 as a possible D gene (5 bases). CDR1 and CDR2 (germline): LGHDT, YNNKEL (reference sequence). Trimming took 1 base from V and 9 from J, leaving 17 bases between them. The CDR3 has 15 amino acids. This CDR3 reads CASSQGGLAATTQYF. The CDR3 nucleotides are TGTGCCAGCAGCCAAGGCGGGCTAGCAGCAACCACGCAGTATTTT.

The rearrangement joins TRBV14 to TRBJ2-2, with unresolved D. Germline V CDR1 and CDR2: SGHDN, FVKESK. V dropped 1 base and J dropped 6 bases, with 9 bases sitting between them. CDR3 length: 14 residues. This CDR3 is CASSQVGPAGELFF. For the CDR3, the DNA is TGTGCCAGCAGCCAAGTCGGGCCCGCCGGGGAGCTGTTTTTT.

J is TRBJ1-6 and V is TRBV12-3 or TRBV12-4; D remains unclear. Trimming shortened V by 5 bases and J by 0 bases, and 11 bases separated the two germline ends. The CDR3 spans 16 residues. CDR3 DNA: TGTGCCAGCAGTGCCGTTCGGAGCTCCTATAATTCACCCCTCCACTTT. This translates into CASSAVRSSYNSPLHF.

As to this clonotype: An end of the junction differs from the germline gene, which may be a read error. The genes are TRBV6-2 or TRBV6-3 and TRBJ2-2, with 9 nucleotides matching TRBD1. The CDR3 loop spans 15 amino acids. Germline V CDR1 and CDR2: MNHEY, SVGEGT. The CDR3 sequence: CASSYDRGNAGELFF. CDR3 sequence (DNA): TGTGCCAGCAGTTACGACAGGGGGAACGCCGGGGAGCTGTTTTTT.

This clonotype was found a few times. The chain couples TRBV10-3 to TRBJ2-1; perhaps D is TRBD1 or TRBD2 (5 bases each). The ends were cut back, 0 bases at V and 6 bases at J, with 12 bases in the middle. The CDR3 extends over 15 amino acids. Per the germline V gene, CDR1 is ENHRY and CDR2 is SYGVKD. DNA for the CDR3: TGTGCCATCAGTGAGTCGTGGGGGACGGGCAATGAGCAGTTCTTC. Translated, it gives CAISESWGTGNEQFF.

The chain couples TRBV9 to TRBJ2-7; D uncertain. Germline lookup yields CDR1 SGDLS and CDR2 YYNGEE. The CDR3 loop spans 15 amino acids. V dropped 4 bases and J dropped 0 bases, with 14 bases sitting between them. Written as DNA, the CDR3 is TGTGCCAGCAGCACCAATCCTCAAAGCTCCTACGAGCAGTACTTC. Translating it yields CASSTNPQSSYEQYF.

This clonotype came up a few times. The rearrangement joins TRBV7-9 to TRBJ2-1; no clear D. This CDR3 contains 14 residues. The ends were cut back, 3 bases at V and 2 bases at J, with 8 bases in the middle. In germline, CDR1 is SEHNR, CDR2 FQNEAQ (reference sequence). The CDR3 protein is CASSFRVAYNEQFF. DNA for the CDR3: TGTGCCAGCAGCTTTCGAGTGGCCTACAATGAGCAGTTCTTC.

V gene TRBV30 combines with J gene TRBJ2-7, with 11 bases that match TRBD2. The CDR3 length is 15 residues. J lost 4 bases, V lost 0 bases, and 5 bases had no gene match. Germline loops: CDR1 GTSNPN, CDR2 SVGIG (reference sequence). The DNA for the CDR3 is TGTGCCTGGAGTGTACTAGCGGGAGCGGGGTACGAGCAGTACTTC. Translating it yields CAWSVLAGAGYEQYF.

This clonotype was detected ten times or more. The V gene is TRBV5-4, the J gene TRBJ2-1; no firm D call. CDR1 is SGHNT and CDR2 is YYREEE in the germline V gene (reference sequence). Trimming left V 2 bases short and J 8 bases short, with 11 bases between. The CDR3 covers 13 residues. CDR3: CASSFVGDDEQFF. CDR3 nucleotide sequence: TGTGCCAGCAGCTTCGTGGGTGACGATGAGCAGTTCTTC.

J is TRBJ2-5 and V is TRBV15; D might be TRBD1 (7 bases). This CDR3 has 16 residues. V was pared by 1 base and J by 4 bases, with 16 bases between. Germline V gives CDR1 LNHNV, CDR2 YYDKDF (reference sequence). CDR3 amino acids: CATSRGRQGGRETQYF. The CDR3 region has the DNA TGTGCCACCAGCAGAGGAAGACAGGGAGGACGAGAGACCCAGTACTTC.